These 13 T cell receptor beta chains were sequenced from one sample in a study of CD8 T cells in ankylosing spondylitis. Via MiXCR, TCRdb re-called the 5' RACE reads, giving one row per CDR3 protein. The sample lists some 92,000 distinct CDR3 sequences, 25% to 35% occurring once. Sequencing was done on a sample of blood, either unsorted or a sorted T cell fraction (not recorded which). The receptors were sampled from a male donor with ankylosing spondylitis or in good health (not recorded which).

A few counts support this clonotype. The chain carries TRBV4-1 and TRBJ2-1; D gene unclear. Germline V gene lookup returns CDR1 MGHRA and CDR2 YSYEKL. Trimming removed 0 bases at V and 2 bases at J, with 8 bases between. The CDR3 sequence is 15 residues long. The CDR3 sequence: CASSQERNTYNEQFF. The CDR3 nucleotides read TGCGCCAGCAGCCAAGAGAGGAACACCTACAATGAGCAGTTCTTC.

This clonotype showed up many times. This chain connects TRBV20-1 to TRBJ2-7; possible D gene TRBD2, 6 bases. The V gene lost 4 bases and the J gene lost 5 bases, with 21 bases spanning the gap. This CDR3 contains 15 residues. Germline CDR1 and CDR2: DFQATT and SNEGSKA (reference sequence). The CDR3 region is CSAKDPGGPGDEQYF. CDR3 nucleotide sequence: TGCAGTGCTAAGGATCCCGGCGGCCCGGGGGACGAGCAGTACTTC.

This clonotype has more than one count but fewer than ten. J is TRBJ2-6 and V is TRBV29-1, with D possibly being TRBD1 (6 bases). Germline V CDR1 and CDR2: SQVTM, ANQGSEA. The CDR3 covers 13 residues. V lost 4 bases and J 4 bases, leaving 8 bases between the germline ends. CDR3 bases: TGCAGCGTTGCAGGGGCCGGGGCCAACGTCCTGACTTTC. Its protein is CSVAGAGANVLTF.

This clonotype has a handful of counts. The chain joins TRBV20-1 to TRBJ2-7, with 10 bases identical to TRBD2. With V trimmed by 2 bases and J by 0 bases, 7 bases remained unmatched. The CDR3 is made up of 16 amino acids. Germline CDR1 DFQATT, CDR2 SNEGSKA (reference sequence). The CDR3 is CSARPPGTSDSYEQYF. Here the CDR3 DNA reads TGCAGTGCTAGACCGCCCGGGACTAGCGACTCCTACGAGCAGTACTTC.

On this clonotype itself: An end of the junction differs from the germline gene, which may be a read error. V and J are TRBV18 and TRBJ2-1, with D perhaps matching TRBD2 (5 bases). CDR1 and CDR2 (germline): KGHSH, LQKENI. The CDR3 extends over 11 amino acids. CDR3 sequence reads: CASSPGGPPVF. In DNA form, the CDR3 reads TGTGCCAGCTCACCCGGAGGCCCCCCGGTCTTC.

CDR3 amino acids: CATSSEDTQYF. The CDR3 DNA reads TGTGCCACCAGCAGCGAAGATACGCAGTATTTT. The chain carries TRBV15 and TRBJ2-3; no clear D. The CDR3 covers 11 residues. Looked up from germline, CDR1 is LNHNV and CDR2 is YYDKDF (reference sequence). Trimming removed 3 bases from V and 5 bases from J, with 3 bases in between.

This clonotype was detected only a few times. The chain combines TRBV15 with TRBJ2-2, with D possibly matching TRBD2 (5 bases). The V end lost 0 bases, the J end lost 7 bases, and 9 bases lay between the germline ends. This CDR3 is built from 14 residues. Germline-derived CDR1 and CDR2 are LNHNV and YYDKDF (reference sequence). The CDR3 protein is CATSRDLGGGELFF. Here the CDR3 DNA reads TGTGCCACCAGCAGAGATCTAGGAGGCGGGGAGCTGTTTTTT.

The DNA of the CDR3 is TGCGCCAGCAGCCAAGACGGTAGCGGCCATCCGGAGACCCAGTACTTC. Translation: CASSQDGSGHPETQYF. The J gene is TRBJ2-5, the V gene TRBV4-1; perhaps TRBD2 as D (6 bases). The CDR3 runs to 16 residues. Germline V gene data show CDR1 as MGHRA and CDR2 as YSYEKL. Trimming shortened V by 0 bases and J by 5 bases, and 16 bases separated the two germline ends.

Many counts were recorded for this clonotype. This sequence joins TRBV20-1 and TRBJ2-3; the D gene is possibly TRBD1 (7 bases). Looked up from germline, CDR1 is DFQATT and CDR2 is SNEGSKA (reference sequence). The CDR3 spans 18 residues. Trimming took 5 bases from V and 1 from J, leaving 25 bases between them. The CDR3 here is CSAGFTGESGTGTDTQYF. The CDR3 bases are TGCAGTGCTGGGTTTACAGGGGAGTCGGGGACTGGCACAGATACGCAGTATTTT.

Only one count was recorded for this clonotype. The chain couples TRBV7-6 to TRBJ2-5; the D gene is possibly TRBD1 (6 bases). Trimming removed 1 base at V and 4 bases at J, with 13 bases between. Germline CDR1 reads SGHVS; CDR2 reads FNYEAQ. This CDR3 has 15 amino acids. The DNA of the CDR3 is TGTGCCAGCAGCTTAGTCGGGGACATAACAGAGACCCAGTACTTC. The encoded protein is CASSLVGDITETQYF.

This clonotype was observed at least ten times. The J gene is TRBJ1-2, the V gene TRBV20-1, with D unresolved. This CDR3 has 14 residues. Germline V lookup: CDR1 DFQATT, CDR2 SNEGSKA (reference sequence). Trimming pared 3 bases from V and 1 base from J, leaving 12 bases between. CDR3 in DNA: TGCAGTGCTAGGGTGCCCAAGAATAACTATGGCTACACCTTC. Its protein product is CSARVPKNNYGYTF.

The chain recombines TRBV5-6 with TRBJ1-2; D perhaps matches TRBD1 (6 bases). The germline gives CDR1 SGHDT, CDR2 YYEEEE. The CDR3 contains 15 residues. Deletions cut 2 bases from V and 4 bases from J, with 15 bases between. CDR3 coding DNA: TGTGCCAGCAGCTTACAGAACAGGGTTCCCTATGGCTACACCTTC. Protein sequence: CASSLQNRVPYGYTF.

This clonotype was detected a few times. The chain couples TRBV20-1 to TRBJ1-1; the D gene is possibly TRBD1 (6 bases). CDR1 is DFQATT and CDR2 is SNEGSKA in the germline V gene (reference sequence). Trimming stripped 3 bases from V and 5 bases from J, with 13 bases between. The CDR3 consists of 13 residues. The CDR3 sequence: CSASTGRFTEAFF. The CDR3 nucleotides are TGCAGTGCTAGTACAGGGAGGTTTACTGAAGCTTTCTTT.